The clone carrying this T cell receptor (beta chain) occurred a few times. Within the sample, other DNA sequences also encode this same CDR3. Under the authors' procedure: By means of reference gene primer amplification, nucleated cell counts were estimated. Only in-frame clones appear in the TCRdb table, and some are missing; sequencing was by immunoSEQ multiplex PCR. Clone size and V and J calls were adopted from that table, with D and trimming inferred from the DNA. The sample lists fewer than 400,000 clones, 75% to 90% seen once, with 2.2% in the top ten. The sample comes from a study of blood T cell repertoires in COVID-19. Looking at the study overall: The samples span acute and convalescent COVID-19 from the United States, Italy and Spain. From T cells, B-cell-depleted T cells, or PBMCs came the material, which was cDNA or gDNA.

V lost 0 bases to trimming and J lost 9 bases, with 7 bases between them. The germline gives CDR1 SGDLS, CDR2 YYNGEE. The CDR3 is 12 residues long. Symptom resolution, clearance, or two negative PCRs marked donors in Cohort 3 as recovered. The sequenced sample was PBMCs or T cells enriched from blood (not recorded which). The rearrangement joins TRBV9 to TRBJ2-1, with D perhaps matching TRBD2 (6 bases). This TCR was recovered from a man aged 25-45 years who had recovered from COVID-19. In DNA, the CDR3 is TGTGCCAGCAGCGTAGACGGGGGTGAGCAGTTCTTC. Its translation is CASSVDGGEQFF.